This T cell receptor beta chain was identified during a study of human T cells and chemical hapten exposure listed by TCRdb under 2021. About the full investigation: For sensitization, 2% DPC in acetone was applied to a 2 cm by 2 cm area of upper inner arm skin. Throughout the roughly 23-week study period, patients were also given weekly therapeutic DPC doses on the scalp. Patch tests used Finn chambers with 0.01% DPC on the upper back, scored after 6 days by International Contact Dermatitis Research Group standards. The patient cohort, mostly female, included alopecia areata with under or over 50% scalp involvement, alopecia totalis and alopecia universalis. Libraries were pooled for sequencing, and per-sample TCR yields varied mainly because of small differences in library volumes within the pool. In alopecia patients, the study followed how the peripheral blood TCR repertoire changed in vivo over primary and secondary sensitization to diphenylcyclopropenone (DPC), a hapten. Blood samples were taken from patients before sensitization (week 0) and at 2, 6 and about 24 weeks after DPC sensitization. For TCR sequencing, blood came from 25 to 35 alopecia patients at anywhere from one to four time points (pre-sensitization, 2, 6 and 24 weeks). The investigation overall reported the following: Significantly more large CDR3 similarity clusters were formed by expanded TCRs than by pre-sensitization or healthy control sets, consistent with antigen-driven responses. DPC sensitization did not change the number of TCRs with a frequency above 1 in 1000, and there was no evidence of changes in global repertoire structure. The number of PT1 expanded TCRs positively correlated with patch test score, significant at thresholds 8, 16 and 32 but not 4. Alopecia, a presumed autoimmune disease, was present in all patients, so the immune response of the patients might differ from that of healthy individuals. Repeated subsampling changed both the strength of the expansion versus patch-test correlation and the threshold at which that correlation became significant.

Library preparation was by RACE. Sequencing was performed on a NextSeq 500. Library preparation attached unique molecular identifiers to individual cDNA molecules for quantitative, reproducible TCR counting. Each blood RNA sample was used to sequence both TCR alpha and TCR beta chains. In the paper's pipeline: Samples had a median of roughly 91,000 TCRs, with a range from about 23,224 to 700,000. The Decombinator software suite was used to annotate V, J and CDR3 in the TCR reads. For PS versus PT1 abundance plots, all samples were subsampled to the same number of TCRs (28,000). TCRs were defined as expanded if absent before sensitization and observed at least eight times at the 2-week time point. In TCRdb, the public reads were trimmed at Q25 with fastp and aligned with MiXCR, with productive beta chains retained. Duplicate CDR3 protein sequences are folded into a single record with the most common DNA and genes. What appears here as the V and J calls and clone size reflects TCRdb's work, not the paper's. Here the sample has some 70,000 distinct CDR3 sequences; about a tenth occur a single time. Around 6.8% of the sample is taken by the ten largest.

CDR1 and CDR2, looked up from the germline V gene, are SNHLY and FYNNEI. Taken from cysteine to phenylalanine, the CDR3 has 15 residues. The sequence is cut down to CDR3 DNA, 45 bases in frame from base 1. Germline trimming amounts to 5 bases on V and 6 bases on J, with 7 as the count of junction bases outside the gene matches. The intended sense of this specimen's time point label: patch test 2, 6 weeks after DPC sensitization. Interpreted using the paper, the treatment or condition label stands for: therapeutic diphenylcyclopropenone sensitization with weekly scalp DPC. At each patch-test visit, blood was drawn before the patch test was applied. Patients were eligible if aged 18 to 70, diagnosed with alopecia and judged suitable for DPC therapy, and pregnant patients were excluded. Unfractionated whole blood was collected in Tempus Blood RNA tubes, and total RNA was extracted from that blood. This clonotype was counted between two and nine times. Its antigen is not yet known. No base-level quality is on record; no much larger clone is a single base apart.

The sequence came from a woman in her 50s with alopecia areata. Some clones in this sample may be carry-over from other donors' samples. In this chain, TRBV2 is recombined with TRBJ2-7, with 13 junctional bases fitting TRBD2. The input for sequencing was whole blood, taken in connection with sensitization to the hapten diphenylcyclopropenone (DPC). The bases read TGTGCCAGCAGTCTAGGACTAGCGGGAGTCTCCGAGCAGTACTTC. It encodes CASSLGLAGVSEQYF.